This TCR beta chain stems from a study of T-cell memory formation after mild COVID-19. Study-level results: A second wave of clones peaked on day 37, and their SARS-CoV-2 specificity went unconfirmed.

Each CDR3 protein is one row after TCRdb ran MiXCR on the 5' RACE reads. The sample has around 300,000 distinct CDR3 sequences, roughly 13% seen once. The ends lost 6 bases at V and 4 bases at J; junction bases unmatched: 10. The CDR3 sequence is 14 residues long. Germline CDR1 is SQVTM and CDR2 is ANQGSEA. Regarding this clonotype: The target antigen is unknown.

The sample comprised PBMCs or a T cell subset sorted from them (not recorded which). The J gene is TRBJ2-5, the V gene TRBV29-1; the match to TRBD1 covers 8 bases. The sequence derives from a man younger than 35 who had mild COVID-19 (a few samples of this study predate the infection). Cell type and time point are not known. The CDR3 nucleotides read TGCAGCGTGGACAGGGCGGGATCGGGAGAGACCCAGTACTTC. It codes for CSVDRAGSGETQYF.